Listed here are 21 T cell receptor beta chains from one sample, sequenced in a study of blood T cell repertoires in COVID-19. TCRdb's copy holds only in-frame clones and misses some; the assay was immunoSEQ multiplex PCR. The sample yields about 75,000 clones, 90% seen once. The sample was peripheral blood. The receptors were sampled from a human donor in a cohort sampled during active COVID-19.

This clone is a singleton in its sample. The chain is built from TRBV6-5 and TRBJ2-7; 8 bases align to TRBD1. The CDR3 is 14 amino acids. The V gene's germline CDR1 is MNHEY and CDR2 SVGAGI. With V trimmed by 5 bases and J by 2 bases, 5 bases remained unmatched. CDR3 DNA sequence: TGTGCCAGCAGTCCCCGGGACAGGCCCTACGAGCAGTACTTC. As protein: CASSPRDRPYEQYF.

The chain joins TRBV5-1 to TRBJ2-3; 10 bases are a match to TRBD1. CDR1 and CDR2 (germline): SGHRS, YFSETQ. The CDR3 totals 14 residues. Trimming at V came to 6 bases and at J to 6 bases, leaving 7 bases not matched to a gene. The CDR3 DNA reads TGCGCCAGCAAAGGGACAGGGGAGTGGGATACGCAGTATTTT. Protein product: CASKGTGEWDTQYF.

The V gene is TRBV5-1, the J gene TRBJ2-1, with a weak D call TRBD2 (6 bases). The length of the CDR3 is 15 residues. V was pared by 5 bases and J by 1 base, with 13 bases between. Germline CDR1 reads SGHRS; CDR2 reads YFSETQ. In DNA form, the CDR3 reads TGCGCCAGCAGTACCGGTGGAGGGTCCTACAATGAGCAGTTCTTC. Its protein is CASSTGGGSYNEQFF.

The CDR3 is CASKTGGTQETQYF. CDR3 coding DNA: TGCGCCAGCAAAACGGGGGGTACCCAAGAGACCCAGTACTTC. V and J are TRBV10-2 and TRBJ2-5; TRBD2 matches at 7 bases. The CDR3 has 14 residues. Germline loops: CDR1 WSHSY, CDR2 SAAADI. V shed 7 bases and J 1 base; nucleotides not matched to a gene: 6.

The CDR3 region has the DNA TGTGCCAGCAGTTTCGCATCCTACAGGGGACACTTGCCCCTCCACTTT. It encodes CASSFASYRGHLPLHF. The rearrangement joins TRBV6-5 to TRBJ1-6; 7 nucleotides line up with TRBD1. Germline CDR1 is MNHEY and CDR2 is SVGAGI. CDR3 length: 16 amino acids. J was trimmed by 13 bases and V by 4 bases; bases with no gene match: 16.

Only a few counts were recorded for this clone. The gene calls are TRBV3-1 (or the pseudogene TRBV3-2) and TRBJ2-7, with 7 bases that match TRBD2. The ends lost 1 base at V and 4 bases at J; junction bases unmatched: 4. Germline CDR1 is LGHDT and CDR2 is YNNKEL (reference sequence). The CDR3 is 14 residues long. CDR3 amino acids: CASSQGPGLYEQYF. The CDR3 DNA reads TGTGCCAGCAGCCAAGGCCCGGGACTATACGAGCAGTACTTC.

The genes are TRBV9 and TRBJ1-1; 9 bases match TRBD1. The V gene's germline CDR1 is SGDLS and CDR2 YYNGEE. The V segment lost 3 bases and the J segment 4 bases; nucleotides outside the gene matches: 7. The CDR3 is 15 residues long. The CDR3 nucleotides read TGTGCCAGCAGCGACGGACAGGGGTATGGCACTGAAGCTTTCTTT. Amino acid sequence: CASSDGQGYGTEAFF.

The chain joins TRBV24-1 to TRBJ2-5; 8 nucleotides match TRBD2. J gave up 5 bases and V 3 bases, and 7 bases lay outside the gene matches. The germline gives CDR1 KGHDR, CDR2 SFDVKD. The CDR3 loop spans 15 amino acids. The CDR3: CATSDPGGPGETQYF. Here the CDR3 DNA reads TGTGCCACCAGTGATCCGGGGGGGCCGGGGGAGACCCAGTACTTC.

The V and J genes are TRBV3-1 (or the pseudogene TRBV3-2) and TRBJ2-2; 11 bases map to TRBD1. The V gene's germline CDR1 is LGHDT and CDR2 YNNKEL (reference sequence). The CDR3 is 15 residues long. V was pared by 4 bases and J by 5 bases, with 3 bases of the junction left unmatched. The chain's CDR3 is CASSRDRGGTGELFF. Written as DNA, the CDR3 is TGTGCCAGCAGCCGGGACAGGGGGGGGACCGGGGAGCTGTTTTTT.

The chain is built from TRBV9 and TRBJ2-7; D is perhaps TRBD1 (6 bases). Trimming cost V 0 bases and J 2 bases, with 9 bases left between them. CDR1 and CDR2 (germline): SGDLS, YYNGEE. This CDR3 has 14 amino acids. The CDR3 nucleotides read TGTGCCAGCAGCGTAGCAGGACAGACCTACGAGCAGTACTTC. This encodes CASSVAGQTYEQYF.

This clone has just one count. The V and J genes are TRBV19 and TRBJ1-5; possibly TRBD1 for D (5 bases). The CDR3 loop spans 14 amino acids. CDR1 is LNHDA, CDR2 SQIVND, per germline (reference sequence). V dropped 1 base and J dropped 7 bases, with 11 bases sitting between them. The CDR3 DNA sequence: TGTGCCAGTAGTATAGGTGGGGCGGGACAGCCCCAGCATTTT. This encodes CASSIGGAGQPQHF.

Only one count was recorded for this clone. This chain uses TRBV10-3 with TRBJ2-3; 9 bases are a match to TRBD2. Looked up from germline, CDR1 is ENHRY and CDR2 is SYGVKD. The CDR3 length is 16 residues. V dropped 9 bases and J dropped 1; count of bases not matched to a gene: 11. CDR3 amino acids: CAIAMGGGARTDTQYF. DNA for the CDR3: TGTGCCATAGCTATGGGCGGGGGGGCCCGCACAGATACGCAGTATTTT.

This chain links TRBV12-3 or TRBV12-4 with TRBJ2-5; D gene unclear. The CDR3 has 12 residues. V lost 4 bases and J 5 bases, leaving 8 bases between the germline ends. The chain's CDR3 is CASSSARETQYF. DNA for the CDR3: TGTGCCAGCAGTTCGGCTAGGGAGACCCAGTACTTC.

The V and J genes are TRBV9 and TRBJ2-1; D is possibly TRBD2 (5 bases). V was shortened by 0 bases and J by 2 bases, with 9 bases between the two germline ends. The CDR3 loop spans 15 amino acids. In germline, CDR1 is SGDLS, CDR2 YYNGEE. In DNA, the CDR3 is TGTGCCAGCAGCGTAGAGGACTCCGCCTACAATGAGCAGTTCTTC. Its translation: CASSVEDSAYNEQFF.

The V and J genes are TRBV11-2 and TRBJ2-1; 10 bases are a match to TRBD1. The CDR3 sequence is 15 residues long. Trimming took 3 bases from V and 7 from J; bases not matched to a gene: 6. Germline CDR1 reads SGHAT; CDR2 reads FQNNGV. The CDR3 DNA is TGTGCCAGCAGCTTCGGGACAGGGGCGGTGAATGAGCAGTTCTTC. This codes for CASSFGTGAVNEQFF.

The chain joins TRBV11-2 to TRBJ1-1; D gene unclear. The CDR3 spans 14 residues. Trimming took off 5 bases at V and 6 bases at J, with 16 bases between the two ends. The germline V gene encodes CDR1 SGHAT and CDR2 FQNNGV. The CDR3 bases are TGTGCCAGCAGCCGCTTTGGTGGGGAGTCTGAAGCTTTCTTT. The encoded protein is CASSRFGGESEAFF.

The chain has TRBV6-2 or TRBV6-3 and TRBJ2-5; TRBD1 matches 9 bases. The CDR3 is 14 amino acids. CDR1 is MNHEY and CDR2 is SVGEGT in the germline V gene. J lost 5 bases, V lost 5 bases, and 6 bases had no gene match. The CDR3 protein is CASSPQTGGETQYF. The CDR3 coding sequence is TGTGCCAGCAGTCCGCAGACAGGGGGGGAGACCCAGTACTTC.

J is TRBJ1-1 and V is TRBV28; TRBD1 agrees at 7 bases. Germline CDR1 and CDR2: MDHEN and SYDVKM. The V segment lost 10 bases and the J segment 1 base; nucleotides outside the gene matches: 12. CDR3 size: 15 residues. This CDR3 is CATPGTATENTEAFF. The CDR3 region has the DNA TGTGCCACCCCCGGGACAGCTACCGAGAACACTGAAGCTTTCTTT.

CDR3 protein: CASSSSQGRGGYTF. CDR3 DNA sequence: TGTGCCAGCAGCTCCTCCCAGGGGCGAGGGGGCTACACCTTC. The chain recombines TRBV7-2 with TRBJ1-2, with D perhaps TRBD1 (6 bases). V was clipped by 4 bases and J by 8 bases, with 17 bases between them. This CDR3 has 14 residues. The germline V gene has CDR1 SGHTA and CDR2 FQGNSA.

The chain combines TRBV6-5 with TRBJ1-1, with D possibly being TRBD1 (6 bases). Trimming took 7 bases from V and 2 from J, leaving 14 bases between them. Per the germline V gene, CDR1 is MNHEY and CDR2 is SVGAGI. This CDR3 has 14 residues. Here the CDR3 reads CASNRAGDNTEAFF. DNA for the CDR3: TGTGCCAGCAATAGGGCAGGGGACAACACTGAAGCTTTCTTT.

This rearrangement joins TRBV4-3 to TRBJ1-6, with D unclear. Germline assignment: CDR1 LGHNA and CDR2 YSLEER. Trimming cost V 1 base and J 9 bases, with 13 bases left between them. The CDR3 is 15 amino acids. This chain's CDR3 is CASSQGRREGSPLHF. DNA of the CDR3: TGCGCCAGCAGCCAAGGGAGAAGGGAGGGTTCACCCCTCCACTTT.